These T cell receptor beta chains were read from a single sample in a study of tumor-infiltrating lymphocytes in localized non-small cell lung cancer. The method was immunoSEQ multiplex PCR; TCRdb's version includes in-frame clones alone and lacks a portion of them. The repertoire holds over 10,000 clones, 79% seen once, with roughly an eighth in the top ten. Material: lung tumor tissue. The source of these receptors is a human donor with non-small cell lung cancer. Each CDR3 is given with its conserved first and last residue. The order of the fields is V gene, clone size, J gene, D gene, CDR3 protein, CDR3 DNA. A D gene is named only where the DNA matches it firmly. Clone size is not always given. Where it is, it says once, few, many or a class for expanded clones.

v_gene: TRBV2; abundance: NA; j_gene: TRBJ2-1; d_gene: NA; CDR3aa: CASSEAIYEQFF; CDR3nt: TGTGCCAGCAGTGAAGCCATCTATGAGCAGTTCTTC
v_gene: TRBV9; abundance: few; j_gene: TRBJ2-7; d_gene: NA; CDR3aa: CASSVGGSLYEQYF; CDR3nt: TGTGCCAGCAGCGTAGGAGGATCCCTATACGAGCAGTACTTC
v_gene: TRBV6-5; abundance: NA; j_gene: TRBJ2-5; d_gene: NA; CDR3aa: CARTGTQYF; CDR3nt: TGTGCCAGGACGGGGACCCAGTACTTC
v_gene: TRBV15; abundance: NA; j_gene: TRBJ1-2; d_gene: TRBD1; CDR3aa: CATCPGQGASVTF; CDR3nt: TGTGCCACCTGTCCGGGACAGGGGGCGTCTGTCACCTTC
v_gene: TRBV4-1; abundance: NA; j_gene: TRBJ1-3; d_gene: TRBD1; CDR3aa: CASSPSSGQAGNTIYF; CDR3nt: TGCGCCAGCAGCCCCTCCTCGGGACAGGCTGGAAACACCATATATTTT
v_gene: TRBV6-5; abundance: NA; j_gene: TRBJ2-7; d_gene: NA; CDR3aa: CASSYGTTREQYF; CDR3nt: TGTGCCAGCAGTTATGGGACAACGCGAGAGCAGTACTTC
v_gene: TRBV15; abundance: NA; j_gene: TRBJ1-5; d_gene: TRBD1; CDR3aa: CATSRGDRNQPQHF; CDR3nt: TGTGCCACCAGCAGAGGGGACAGAAATCAGCCCCAGCATTTT
v_gene: TRBV4-3; abundance: NA; j_gene: TRBJ1-4; d_gene: NA; CDR3aa: CASSHGERGVFEKLFF; CDR3nt: TGCGCCAGCAGCCACGGGGAAAGGGGGGTGTTTGAAAAACTGTTTTTT
v_gene: TRBV9; abundance: NA; j_gene: TRBJ1-2; d_gene: NA; CDR3aa: CASSVDVMGRSNYGYTF; CDR3nt: TGTGCCAGCAGCGTAGATGTTATGGGCAGGTCTAACTATGGCTACACCTTC
v_gene: TRBV11-3; abundance: NA; j_gene: TRBJ2-1; d_gene: NA; CDR3aa: CASSLASYNEQFF; CDR3nt: TGTGCCAGCAGCTTAGCCTCATACAATGAGCAGTTCTTC
v_gene: TRBV9; abundance: NA; j_gene: TRBJ2-2; d_gene: NA; CDR3aa: CASSVVPDSGTGELFF; CDR3nt: TGTGCCAGCAGCGTAGTCCCCGACTCGGGGACCGGGGAGCTGTTTTTT
v_gene: TRBV10-2; abundance: NA; j_gene: TRBJ2-7; d_gene: TRBD2; CDR3aa: CASSEYSSGHYEQYF; CDR3nt: TGCGCCAGCAGTGAGTACTCTAGCGGGCACTACGAGCAGTACTTC
v_gene: TRBV7-9; abundance: NA; j_gene: TRBJ2-3; d_gene: NA; CDR3aa: CASAVAGTDTQYF; CDR3nt: TGTGCCAGCGCGGTAGCCGGGACAGATACGCAGTATTTT
v_gene: TRBV6-5; abundance: NA; j_gene: TRBJ2-7; d_gene: NA; CDR3aa: CASRRGPSSSYEQYF; CDR3nt: TGTGCCAGCAGGAGGGGCCCCTCAAGCTCCTACGAGCAGTACTTC
v_gene: TRBV5-6; abundance: NA; j_gene: TRBJ1-5; d_gene: NA; CDR3aa: CASSSWGEVGQPQHF; CDR3nt: TGTGCCAGCAGCTCGTGGGGGGAGGTTGGCCAGCCCCAGCATTTT
v_gene: TRBV6-5; abundance: NA; j_gene: TRBJ2-2; d_gene: TRBD1; CDR3aa: CASTYGQGLPGELFF; CDR3nt: TGTGCCAGCACCTACGGACAGGGTTTGCCCGGGGAGCTGTTTTTT
v_gene: TRBV18; abundance: NA; j_gene: TRBJ2-7; d_gene: NA; CDR3aa: CASSPTFAFSGPTYEQYF; CDR3nt: TGTGCCAGCTCACCCACCTTCGCATTTTCGGGACCTACCTACGAGCAGTACTTC
v_gene: TRBV14; abundance: NA; j_gene: TRBJ1-4; d_gene: NA; CDR3aa: CASSQVAEEKLFF; CDR3nt: TGTGCCAGCAGCCAAGTTGCGGAGGAAAAACTGTTTTTT
v_gene: TRBV6-4; abundance: NA; j_gene: TRBJ2-3; d_gene: TRBD1; CDR3aa: CASSDTGARTDTQYF; CDR3nt: TGTGCCAGCAGTGACACAGGGGCGCGAACAGATACGCAGTATTTT
v_gene: TRBV11-1; abundance: NA; j_gene: TRBJ2-7; d_gene: NA; CDR3aa: CASSLAHKGPYEQYF; CDR3nt: TGTGCCAGCAGCTTAGCGCATAAGGGCCCCTACGAGCAGTACTTC
v_gene: TRBV7-7; abundance: NA; j_gene: TRBJ2-2; d_gene: TRBD2; CDR3aa: CASSQEAGVSGELFF; CDR3nt: TGTGCTAGCAGCCAAGAAGCGGGAGTTTCTGGGGAGCTGTTTTTT
v_gene: TRBV9; abundance: NA; j_gene: TRBJ2-3; d_gene: TRBD2; CDR3aa: CASSVADGLAGGVSTDTQYF; CDR3nt: TGTGCCAGCAGCGTAGCGGACGGACTAGCGGGGGGGGTAAGCACAGATACGCAGTATTTT
v_gene: TRBV5-1; abundance: NA; j_gene: TRBJ1-1; d_gene: NA; CDR3aa: CASSLASGIEAFF; CDR3nt: TGCGCCAGCAGCTTGGCCTCTGGAATTGAAGCTTTCTTT
v_gene: TRBV4-2; abundance: NA; j_gene: TRBJ1-4; d_gene: NA; CDR3aa: CASSSQGNEKLFF; CDR3nt: TGTGCCAGCAGCTCCCAGGGAAATGAAAAACTGTTTTTT
v_gene: TRBV7-9; abundance: NA; j_gene: TRBJ2-7; d_gene: NA; CDR3aa: CASSLGTGKYEQYF; CDR3nt: TGTGCCAGCAGCTTAGGTACGGGAAAGTACGAGCAGTACTTC
v_gene: TRBV10-3; abundance: NA; j_gene: TRBJ1-1; d_gene: NA; CDR3aa: CAINGQSDTEAFF; CDR3nt: TGTGCCATCAATGGACAGTCGGACACTGAAGCTTTCTTT
v_gene: TRBV19; abundance: NA; j_gene: TRBJ2-2; d_gene: NA; CDR3aa: CASSITGYRGTGELFF; CDR3nt: TGTGCCAGTAGTATTACAGGGTATCGAGGCACCGGGGAGCTGTTTTTT
v_gene: TRBV9; abundance: medium-sized; j_gene: TRBJ2-2; d_gene: NA; CDR3aa: CASRVALGSGELFF; CDR3nt: TGTGCCAGCAGAGTAGCGCTTGGCTCCGGGGAGCTGTTTTTT
v_gene: TRBV5-4; abundance: NA; j_gene: TRBJ2-7; d_gene: NA; CDR3aa: CASSLAPAGFSPYEQYF; CDR3nt: TGTGCCAGCAGCTTGGCCCCGGCGGGTTTCAGCCCCTACGAGCAGTACTTC
v_gene: TRBV5-1; abundance: NA; j_gene: TRBJ2-5; d_gene: TRBD1; CDR3aa: CASSLQGAQETQYF; CDR3nt: TGCGCCAGCAGCTTACAGGGGGCCCAAGAGACCCAGTACTTC
v_gene: TRBV5-1; abundance: few; j_gene: TRBJ2-3; d_gene: TRBD2; CDR3aa: CASRAGTSGTDTQYF; CDR3nt: TGCGCCAGCAGGGCCGGGACTAGCGGCACAGATACGCAGTATTTT
v_gene: TRBV7-6; abundance: NA; j_gene: TRBJ2-1; d_gene: NA; CDR3aa: CASSLGWRYNEQFF; CDR3nt: TGTGCCAGCAGCTTAGGATGGAGATACAATGAGCAGTTCTTC
v_gene: TRBV6-5; abundance: NA; j_gene: TRBJ2-5; d_gene: NA; CDR3aa: CASSYGRPDQETQYF; CDR3nt: TGTGCCAGCAGTTACGGACGTCCCGATCAAGAGACCCAGTACTTC
v_gene: TRBV5-1; abundance: NA; j_gene: TRBJ2-1; d_gene: NA; CDR3aa: CASSPDYWYNEQFF; CDR3nt: TGCGCCAGCAGCCCTGACTACTGGTACAATGAGCAGTTCTTC
v_gene: TRBV29-1; abundance: NA; j_gene: TRBJ1-4; d_gene: TRBD1; CDR3aa: CSVETGSGEKLFF; CDR3nt: TGCAGCGTTGAGACAGGGTCCGGTGAAAAACTGTTTTTT
v_gene: TRBV2; abundance: NA; j_gene: TRBJ2-2; d_gene: TRBD2; CDR3aa: CASSERGANTGELFF; CDR3nt: TGTGCCAGCAGTGAACGGGGGGCGAACACCGGGGAGCTGTTTTTT
v_gene: TRBV4-2; abundance: NA; j_gene: TRBJ2-7; d_gene: TRBD2; CDR3aa: CASSPGLAAYEQYF; CDR3nt: TGTGCCAGCAGCCCGGGACTAGCTGCCTACGAGCAGTACTTC
v_gene: TRBV7-2; abundance: NA; j_gene: TRBJ2-2; d_gene: NA; CDR3aa: CASSSWTAGELFF; CDR3nt: TGTGCCAGCAGCTCCTGGACCGCCGGGGAGCTGTTTTTT
v_gene: TRBV10-1; abundance: NA; j_gene: TRBJ1-2; d_gene: TRBD1; CDR3aa: CASSGQGSDGYTF; CDR3nt: TGCGCCAGCAGTGGACAGGGGAGCGATGGCTACACCTTC
v_gene: TRBV9; abundance: NA; j_gene: TRBJ1-2; d_gene: TRBD1; CDR3aa: CASSATGANYGYTF; CDR3nt: TGTGCCAGCAGCGCTACAGGGGCTAACTATGGCTACACCTTC
v_gene: TRBV11-3; abundance: few; j_gene: TRBJ2-2; d_gene: NA; CDR3aa: CASSPGYTGELFF; CDR3nt: TGTGCCAGCAGTCCAGGGTATACCGGGGAGCTGTTTTTT
v_gene: TRBV19; abundance: NA; j_gene: TRBJ2-3; d_gene: NA; CDR3aa: CASSLDGHPTDTQYF; CDR3nt: TGTGCCAGTAGTCTGGACGGCCACCCCACAGATACGCAGTATTTT
v_gene: TRBV6-1; abundance: NA; j_gene: TRBJ2-5; d_gene: TRBD2; CDR3aa: CASGVGLAGEAQYF; CDR3nt: TGTGCCAGCGGGGTGGGACTAGCGGGAGAGGCCCAGTACTTC
v_gene: TRBV6-5; abundance: NA; j_gene: TRBJ1-2; d_gene: NA; CDR3aa: CASSLQGDYGYTF; CDR3nt: TGTGCCAGCAGCCTACAGGGAGACTATGGCTACACCTTC
v_gene: TRBV5-4; abundance: NA; j_gene: TRBJ1-5; d_gene: NA; CDR3aa: CASSLAGSQPQHF; CDR3nt: TGTGCCAGCAGCTTGGCAGGGAGCCAGCCCCAGCATTTT
v_gene: TRBV5-4; abundance: NA; j_gene: TRBJ2-3; d_gene: NA; CDR3aa: CASSREDTQYF; CDR3nt: TGTGCCAGCAGCAGGGAAGATACGCAGTATTTT
v_gene: TRBV4-2; abundance: NA; j_gene: TRBJ1-2; d_gene: NA; CDR3aa: CASSQDVSNYGYTF; CDR3nt: TGTGCCAGCAGCCAAGATGTCAGTAACTATGGCTACACCTTC
v_gene: TRBV14; abundance: NA; j_gene: TRBJ1-1; d_gene: NA; CDR3aa: CASSQGLGNLNTEAFF; CDR3nt: TGTGCCAGCAGCCAAGGGTTGGGTAATCTTAACACTGAAGCTTTCTTT
v_gene: TRBV7-7; abundance: NA; j_gene: TRBJ1-3; d_gene: NA; CDR3aa: CASSPSTHGSGNTIYF; CDR3nt: TGTGCTAGCAGCCCGTCGACCCACGGCTCTGGAAACACCATATATTTT
v_gene: TRBV5-1; abundance: NA; j_gene: TRBJ1-3; d_gene: NA; CDR3aa: CASSWDGSSGNTIYF; CDR3nt: TGCGCCAGCAGCTGGGACGGGAGCTCTGGAAACACCATATATTTT
v_gene: TRBV9; abundance: NA; j_gene: TRBJ2-7; d_gene: NA; CDR3aa: CASSIRGVGAQYF; CDR3nt: TGTGCCAGCAGCATCCGTGGGGTGGGCGCGCAGTACTTC
v_gene: TRBV27; abundance: medium-sized; j_gene: TRBJ2-1; d_gene: TRBD1; CDR3aa: CASSPRWQGVGNEQFF; CDR3nt: TGTGCCAGCAGTCCCCGATGGCAGGGGGTTGGCAATGAGCAGTTCTTC